This T cell receptor (beta chain) was sequenced for a study of cytomegalovirus exposure and HLA in healthy donors. Study-wide context: The approximately 120 validation repertoires were reported in a later analysis to have been generated on the same platform as the roughly 670 first-cohort repertoires.

General study points: The authors listed roughly 150 TCR beta chains as cytomegalovirus-associated.

The CDR3 loop spans 15 amino acids. Trimming removed 1 base from V and 7 bases from J, with 11 bases in between. Germline-derived CDR1 and CDR2 are MDHEN and SYDVKM. Measured with immunoSEQ multiplex PCR; TCRdb has only the in-frame clones, and not every one. The sample yields about 73,000 clones, about 94% seen once. About this clone itself: What it binds is not known.

This chain joins TRBV28 and TRBJ1-6, with a tentative D call TRBD1 (6 bases). This clonotype was sampled from a woman under 30 in good health and CMV-seropositive. What was sequenced was PBMCs. The CDR3 is CASSLSAGANSPLHF. In DNA form, the CDR3 reads TGTGCCAGCAGTTTATCTGCAGGGGCCAATTCACCCCTCCACTTT. The variable domain in full, completed from reference TRBV28 and TRBJ1-6, reads DVKVTQSSRYLVKRTGEKVFLECVQDMDHENMFWYRQDPGLGLRLIYFSYDVKMKEKGDIPEGYSVSREKKERFSLILESASTNQTSMYLCASSLSAGANSPLHFGNGTRLTVT.